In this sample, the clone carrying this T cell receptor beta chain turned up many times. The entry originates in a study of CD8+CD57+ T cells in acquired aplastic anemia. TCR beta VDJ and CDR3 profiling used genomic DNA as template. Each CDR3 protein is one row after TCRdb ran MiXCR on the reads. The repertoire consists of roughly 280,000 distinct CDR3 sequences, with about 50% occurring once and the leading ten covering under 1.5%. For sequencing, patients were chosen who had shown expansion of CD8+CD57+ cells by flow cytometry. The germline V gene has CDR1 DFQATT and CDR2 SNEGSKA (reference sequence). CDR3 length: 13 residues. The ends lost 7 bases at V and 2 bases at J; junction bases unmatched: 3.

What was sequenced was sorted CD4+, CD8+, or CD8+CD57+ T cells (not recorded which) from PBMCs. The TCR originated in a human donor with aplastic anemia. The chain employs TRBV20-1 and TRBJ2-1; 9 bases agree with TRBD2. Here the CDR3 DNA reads TGCAGTGTGGCGGGAGGGACCTACAATGAGCAGTTCTTC. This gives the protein CSVAGGTYNEQFF.